The present T cell receptor (beta chain) was sequenced within a study of cytomegalovirus exposure and HLA in healthy donors. Looking at the study overall: As an earlier analysis found, roughly 170 million T cells yielded approximately 110 million unique TCR beta sequences. The study's findings and limits: Presence/absence analyses took donor sequencing depth as roughly uniform. High sensitivity and specificity were reportedly achieved when the classifier diagnosed cytomegalovirus status.

Details on this clone: Antigen: not known.

V lost 0 bases to trimming and J lost 2 bases, with 14 bases between them. The CDR3 is made up of 16 amino acids. Per the germline V gene, CDR1 is MNHEY and CDR2 is SVGAGI. PCR amplification relied on 60 Vbeta primers (plus 13 Jbeta primers). Sequenced by immunoSEQ multiplex PCR; TCRdb stores in-frame clones only, minus some. The table lists roughly 34,000 clones. The J gene is TRBJ2-7, the V gene TRBV6-5; unclear D gene. This TCR derives from a man in his forties or fifties in good health and CMV-seronegative. The sample consisted of PBMCs. CDR3 bases: TGTGCCAGCAGTTACTCGATTTTCCAGGCCGCCTACGAGCAGTACTTC. It specifies CASSYSIFQAAYEQYF.